The sequence of this T cell receptor beta chain was determined in a study of Ad26.COV2.S vaccination and SARS-CoV-2 variants. About the research overall: The donor belonged to the COV1001 Ad26.COV2.S trial arm.

To note about this clone: Its cognate antigen is unknown.

The study, taken as a whole, reports: Similar non-spike TCR breadth was seen in vaccine and placebo recipients. Breadth and depth estimates from TCRs may understate total T cell responses.

Produced via immunoSEQ multiplex PCR; TCRdb's table is partial and in-frame only. The table has a few hundred thousand clones, approximately 92% seen once. The treatment denotes: about 20 received Ad26.COV2.S at low or high dose, single or two shots; roughly 5 received placebo; per-sample allocation not given. Sample collection was performed on day 63 after the first vaccine or placebo injection. Vaccination used an Ad26 vector expressing Wuhan-strain SARS-CoV-2 spike. Material: peripheral blood, obtained in a trial of Ad26.COV2.S vaccine versus placebo. The sequence was collected from a person between 18 and 65 years old who received the Ad26.COV2.S COVID-19 vaccine or a placebo.

The CDR3 DNA sequence: TGTGCCAGCAGCCAAGTTACAGGGTATTCGGCTTTCTTT. Its protein product is CASSQVTGYSAFF. This chain connects TRBV3-1 (or the pseudogene TRBV3-2) to TRBJ1-1; possible D gene TRBD1, 6 bases. V was shortened by 1 base and J by 11 bases, with 14 bases between the two germline ends. CDR3 length equals 13 residues. Germline values: CDR1 LGHDT, CDR2 YNNKEL (reference sequence).